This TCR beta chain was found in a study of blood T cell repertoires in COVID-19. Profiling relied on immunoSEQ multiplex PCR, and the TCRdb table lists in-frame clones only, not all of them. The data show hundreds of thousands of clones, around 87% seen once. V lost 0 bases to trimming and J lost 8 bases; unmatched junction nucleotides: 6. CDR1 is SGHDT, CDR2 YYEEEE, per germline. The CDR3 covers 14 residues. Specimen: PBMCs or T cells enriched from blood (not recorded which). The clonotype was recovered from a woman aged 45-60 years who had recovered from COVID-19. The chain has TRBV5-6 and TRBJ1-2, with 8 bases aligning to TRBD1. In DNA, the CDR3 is TGTGCCAGCAGCTTGGGGACAGGGTTTAGAGGCTACACCTTC. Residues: CASSLGTGFRGYTF. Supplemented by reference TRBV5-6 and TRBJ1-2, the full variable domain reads DAGVTQSPTHLIKTRGQQVTLRCSPKSGHDTVSWYQQALGQGPQFIFQYYEEEERQRGNFPDRFSGHQFPNYSSELNVNALLLGDSALYLCASSLGTGFRGYTFGSGTRLTVV.